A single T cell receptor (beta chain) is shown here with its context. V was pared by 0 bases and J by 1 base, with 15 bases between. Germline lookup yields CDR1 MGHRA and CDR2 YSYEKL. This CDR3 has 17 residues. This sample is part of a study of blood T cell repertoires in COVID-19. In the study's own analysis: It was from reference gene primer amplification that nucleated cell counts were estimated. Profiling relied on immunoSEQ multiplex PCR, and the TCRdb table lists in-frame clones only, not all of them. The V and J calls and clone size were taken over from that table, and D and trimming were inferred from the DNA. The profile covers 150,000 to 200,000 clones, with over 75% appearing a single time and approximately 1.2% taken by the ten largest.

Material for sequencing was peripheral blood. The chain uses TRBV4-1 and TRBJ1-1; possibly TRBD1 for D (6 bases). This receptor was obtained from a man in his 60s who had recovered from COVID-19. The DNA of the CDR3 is TGCGCCAGCAGCCAAGACCGGGACATTACGAAGAACACTGAAGCTTTCTTT. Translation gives CASSQDRDITKNTEAFF.